This is a list of T cell receptor beta chains from one sample in a study of early T cells in non-severe SARS-CoV-2 infection. TCRdb re-derived calls from the 5' RACE reads in MiXCR, one entry per CDR3 protein. The sample yields some 23,000 distinct CDR3 sequences, 4.8% seen once. The sequencing sample was made of whole blood. The receptors originated from an adult who was a healthcare worker with PCR-confirmed SARS-CoV-2 infection or an uninfected control (not recorded which). CDR3s include the opening cysteine and the closing phenylalanine or tryptophan. The order of the fields is D gene, clone size, V gene, J gene, CDR3 DNA, CDR3 protein. The D gene is left open where the match is weak. Clone size is not always given. Where it is, it says once, few, many or a class for expanded clones.

d_gene: -; abundance: -; v_gene: TRBV9; j_gene: TRBJ2-3; CDR3nt: TGTGCCAGCAGCTCAATAAGACGGGAAGGGGATCTTGGTTGGACAGATACGCAGTATTTT; CDR3aa: CASSSIRREGDLGWTDTQYF
d_gene: -; abundance: few; v_gene: TRBV2; j_gene: TRBJ1-5; CDR3nt: TGTGCCAGCAGCCTCCTAGGGCAGCCCCAGCATTTT; CDR3aa: CASSLLGQPQHF
d_gene: TRBD1; abundance: -; v_gene: TRBV29-1; j_gene: TRBJ2-4; CDR3nt: TGCAGCGGGGCAATAGACAGGGAAGGAAACATTCAGTACTTC; CDR3aa: CSGAIDREGNIQYF
d_gene: TRBD1; abundance: few; v_gene: TRBV5-1; j_gene: TRBJ2-7; CDR3nt: TGCGCCAGCAGCCTGGCAGGGGGCGTATCAGGCGAGCAGTACTTC; CDR3aa: CASSLAGGVSGEQYF
d_gene: -; abundance: -; v_gene: TRBV1; j_gene: TRBJ2-7; CDR3nt: TGCACCAGCACCACGTGGGCCTACGAGCAGTACTTC; CDR3aa: CTSTTWAYEQYF
d_gene: TRBD2; abundance: many; v_gene: TRBV30; j_gene: TRBJ2-5; CDR3nt: TGTGCCTGGAGTCTCGGGACTAGCGGGAGGGCAGAGACCCAGTACTTC; CDR3aa: CAWSLGTSGRAETQYF
d_gene: -; abundance: few; v_gene: TRBV7-8; j_gene: TRBJ2-3; CDR3nt: TGTGCCAGCAGCTTAGCTTGGCAGCGCACAGATACGCAGTATTTT; CDR3aa: CASSLAWQRTDTQYF
d_gene: -; abundance: many; v_gene: TRBV16; j_gene: TRBJ2-2; CDR3nt: TGTGCCAGCAGCCGGGCACCCACGGTGAACACCGGGGAGCTGTTTTTT; CDR3aa: CASSRAPTVNTGELFF
d_gene: -; abundance: few; v_gene: TRBV5-1; j_gene: TRBJ2-2; CDR3nt: TGCGCCAGCAGCTTGGCCCAGGGAAACACCGGGGAGCTGTTTTTT; CDR3aa: CASSLAQGNTGELFF
d_gene: TRBD2; abundance: many; v_gene: TRBV4-1; j_gene: TRBJ2-1; CDR3nt: TGCGCCAGCAGCCCTGGACTAGCGGGAATTCTCTCCTACAATGAGCAGTTCTTC; CDR3aa: CASSPGLAGILSYNEQFF
d_gene: TRBD2; abundance: many; v_gene: TRBV2; j_gene: TRBJ2-3; CDR3nt: TGTGCCAGCAGACCGGGACTAGCGGGGATAGATACGCAGTATTTT; CDR3aa: CASRPGLAGIDTQYF
d_gene: -; abundance: many; v_gene: TRBV28; j_gene: TRBJ1-6; CDR3nt: TGTGCCAGCAGTTTACTACGGACCGTCGTCCGCAATTCACCCCTCCACTTT; CDR3aa: CASSLLRTVVRNSPLHF
d_gene: -; abundance: many; v_gene: TRBV6-5; j_gene: TRBJ1-1; CDR3nt: TGTGCCAGCAGCCTTACAGATGACTACACTGAAGCTTTCTTT; CDR3aa: CASSLTDDYTEAFF
d_gene: TRBD2; abundance: few; v_gene: TRBV4-2; j_gene: TRBJ2-3; CDR3nt: TGTGCCAGCAGCCAAGAGGGACTAGCGGGAGGGATCACAGATACGCAGTATTTT; CDR3aa: CASSQEGLAGGITDTQYF
d_gene: -; abundance: many; v_gene: TRBV19; j_gene: TRBJ1-5; CDR3nt: TGTGCCAGTAGTATAGATCCTCACGAGGGGGATCGCAATCAGCCCCAGCATTTT; CDR3aa: CASSIDPHEGDRNQPQHF
d_gene: TRBD2; abundance: few; v_gene: TRBV7-9; j_gene: TRBJ2-1; CDR3nt: TGTGCCAGCAGCCCCCCCTGGGCGGGAGAAGGCAATGAGCAGTTCTTC; CDR3aa: CASSPPWAGEGNEQFF
d_gene: TRBD2; abundance: few; v_gene: TRBV12-3/TRBV12-4; j_gene: TRBJ2-2; CDR3nt: TGTGCCAGCAGGACGGGACTACTTAACACCGGGGAGCTGTTTTTT; CDR3aa: CASRTGLLNTGELFF
d_gene: -; abundance: many; v_gene: TRBV5-6; j_gene: TRBJ1-6; CDR3nt: TGTGCCAGCAGCTGGTTCCGGGGAAACAATTCACCCCTCCACTTT; CDR3aa: CASSWFRGNNSPLHF
d_gene: TRBD1; abundance: few; v_gene: TRBV12-3/TRBV12-4; j_gene: TRBJ2-1; CDR3nt: TGTGCCAGCAGTTCCCGAGGACAGGGGGATTTGTACTCCTACAATGAGCAGTTCTTC; CDR3aa: CASSSRGQGDLYSYNEQFF
d_gene: -; abundance: many; v_gene: TRBV9; j_gene: TRBJ1-1; CDR3nt: TGTGCCAGCAGCGTCGGGGGATTCACTGAAGCTTTCTTT; CDR3aa: CASSVGGFTEAFF
d_gene: TRBD2; abundance: -; v_gene: TRBV7-8; j_gene: TRBJ2-3; CDR3nt: TGTGCCAGCAGCCCCTCCCGGCTAGCGGGGGATACGCAGTATTTT; CDR3aa: CASSPSRLAGDTQYF
d_gene: -; abundance: many; v_gene: TRBV7-3; j_gene: TRBJ2-4; CDR3nt: TGTGCCAGCAGCTTAGGAGGCGGGGGCCCCTTAGCCAAAAACATTCAGTACTTC; CDR3aa: CASSLGGGGPLAKNIQYF
d_gene: -; abundance: few; v_gene: TRBV7-3; j_gene: TRBJ2-2; CDR3nt: TGTGCCAGCAGCGCTGGGTCTAACACCGGGGAGCTGTTTTTT; CDR3aa: CASSAGSNTGELFF
d_gene: -; abundance: many; v_gene: TRBV12-3/TRBV12-4; j_gene: TRBJ2-3; CDR3nt: TGTGCCAGCAGTTTACGAGGCCCTACTAGCACAGATACGCAGTATTTT; CDR3aa: CASSLRGPTSTDTQYF
d_gene: -; abundance: many; v_gene: TRBV20-1; j_gene: TRBJ1-6; CDR3nt: TGCAGTGCTAGGGCGGGGTACAGCTCCTATAATTCACCCCTCCACTTT; CDR3aa: CSARAGYSSYNSPLHF
d_gene: -; abundance: many; v_gene: TRBV2; j_gene: TRBJ1-5; CDR3nt: TGTGCCAGCAGTGTTGGATCCCCAGGGCAGCCCCAGCATTTT; CDR3aa: CASSVGSPGQPQHF
d_gene: -; abundance: many; v_gene: TRBV4-1; j_gene: TRBJ1-5; CDR3nt: TGCGCCAGCAGCCAAGGGGACAACCAGCCCCAGCATTTT; CDR3aa: CASSQGDNQPQHF
d_gene: TRBD1; abundance: many; v_gene: TRBV29-1; j_gene: TRBJ2-3; CDR3nt: TGCAGCGTCGGACAGGGCGGCACAGATACGCAGTATTTT; CDR3aa: CSVGQGGTDTQYF
d_gene: -; abundance: -; v_gene: TRBV4-2; j_gene: TRBJ1-1; CDR3nt: TGTGCCAGCAGCCTTGACAGCGGGACTGAAGCTTTCTTT; CDR3aa: CASSLDSGTEAFF
d_gene: TRBD1; abundance: many; v_gene: TRBV15; j_gene: TRBJ1-2; CDR3nt: TGTGCCACCAGCAGAGATCTGGGACAGGGTGGCTACACCTTC; CDR3aa: CATSRDLGQGGYTF
d_gene: -; abundance: many; v_gene: TRBV15; j_gene: TRBJ2-6; CDR3nt: TGTGCCACCAGCAGAGAACCAGGGTCTGGGGCCAACGTCCTGACTTTC; CDR3aa: CATSREPGSGANVLTF
d_gene: TRBD1; abundance: few; v_gene: TRBV2; j_gene: TRBJ2-2; CDR3nt: TGTGCCAGCAATACACAGGGGACCGGGGAGCTGTTTTTT; CDR3aa: CASNTQGTGELFF
d_gene: TRBD1; abundance: many; v_gene: TRBV18; j_gene: TRBJ2-7; CDR3nt: TGTGCCAGCTCCCCTGGACAGGGGGCGTCTGGCGAGCAGTACTTC; CDR3aa: CASSPGQGASGEQYF
d_gene: -; abundance: many; v_gene: TRBV27; j_gene: TRBJ2-3; CDR3nt: TGTGCCAGCAGTTCTTACAGGGTAAAAGATACGCAGTATTTT; CDR3aa: CASSSYRVKDTQYF
d_gene: TRBD1; abundance: many; v_gene: TRBV12-3/TRBV12-4; j_gene: TRBJ2-1; CDR3nt: TGTGCCAGCAGTTGGACAGGGGTTCGCAATGAGCAGTTCTTC; CDR3aa: CASSWTGVRNEQFF
d_gene: -; abundance: many; v_gene: TRBV19; j_gene: TRBJ2-4; CDR3nt: TGTGCCAGTGGGTGGACGGACATTCAGTACTTC; CDR3aa: CASGWTDIQYF
d_gene: -; abundance: -; v_gene: TRBV12-3/TRBV12-4; j_gene: TRBJ2-7; CDR3nt: TGTGCCAGCAGTTTACGGTTGGGGAACCCCTACGAGCAGTACTTC; CDR3aa: CASSLRLGNPYEQYF
d_gene: -; abundance: many; v_gene: TRBV6-1; j_gene: TRBJ2-4; CDR3nt: TGTGCCAGCAGAAGCGGCTGGGGCAGGGGCGACAAAAACATTCAGTACTTC; CDR3aa: CASRSGWGRGDKNIQYF
d_gene: -; abundance: many; v_gene: TRBV10-1; j_gene: TRBJ2-1; CDR3nt: TGCGCCAGCAGTGAGACCCCGTGGGGACCCTACAATGAGCAGTTCTTC; CDR3aa: CASSETPWGPYNEQFF
d_gene: TRBD2; abundance: many; v_gene: TRBV18; j_gene: TRBJ2-1; CDR3nt: TGTGCCAGCTCACTCCTAGCGGGGGACTACAATGAGCAGTTCTTC; CDR3aa: CASSLLAGDYNEQFF
d_gene: -; abundance: many; v_gene: TRBV12-3/TRBV12-4; j_gene: TRBJ1-1; CDR3nt: TGTGCCAGCAGCTCTAGGTCCCGGGGGGAAGCTTTCTTT; CDR3aa: CASSSRSRGEAFF
d_gene: TRBD1; abundance: few; v_gene: TRBV5-1; j_gene: TRBJ1-4; CDR3nt: TGCGCCAGCAGCGCGGGACAGGGGCGTTTTTCGGGTGAAAAACTGTTTTTT; CDR3aa: CASSAGQGRFSGEKLFF
d_gene: -; abundance: -; v_gene: TRBV27; j_gene: TRBJ1-1; CDR3nt: TGTGCCAGCAGTTTGAGGGGCAGGAGCACTGAAGCTTTCTTT; CDR3aa: CASSLRGRSTEAFF
d_gene: TRBD2; abundance: -; v_gene: TRBV2; j_gene: TRBJ2-3; CDR3nt: TGTGCCAGCCGGACTAGTATCACAGATACGCAGTATTTT; CDR3aa: CASRTSITDTQYF
d_gene: -; abundance: -; v_gene: TRBV27; j_gene: TRBJ1-4; CDR3nt: TGTGCCAGCAGTAGGACAGTGACGGCAACTAATGAAAAACTGTTTTTT; CDR3aa: CASSRTVTATNEKLFF
d_gene: -; abundance: few; v_gene: TRBV29-1; j_gene: TRBJ2-7; CDR3nt: TGCAGCGTTGTAGGGGTTTCCTACGAGCAGTACTTC; CDR3aa: CSVVGVSYEQYF
d_gene: -; abundance: once; v_gene: TRBV18; j_gene: TRBJ2-3; CDR3nt: TGTGCCAGCTCACAGGACAGCTACACAGATACGCAGTATTTT; CDR3aa: CASSQDSYTDTQYF
d_gene: TRBD2; abundance: many; v_gene: TRBV7-2; j_gene: TRBJ2-1; CDR3nt: TGTGCCAGCAGCTTCTCTAGCGGGGGGGCGAATGAGCAGTTCTTC; CDR3aa: CASSFSSGGANEQFF
d_gene: TRBD1; abundance: few; v_gene: TRBV27; j_gene: TRBJ1-1; CDR3nt: TGTGCCAGCAGTTCCAGGACAGGGGGCGATGAAGCTTTCTTT; CDR3aa: CASSSRTGGDEAFF
d_gene: -; abundance: few; v_gene: TRBV7-8; j_gene: TRBJ2-7; CDR3nt: TGTGCCAGCAGCTCCAGTACAGGGCCTACCTACGAGCAGTACTTC; CDR3aa: CASSSSTGPTYEQYF
d_gene: -; abundance: many; v_gene: TRBV7-9; j_gene: TRBJ1-1; CDR3nt: TGTGCCAGCAGCGCGGGCCACGGCGCTGAAGCTTTCTTT; CDR3aa: CASSAGHGAEAFF
d_gene: -; abundance: many; v_gene: TRBV4-1; j_gene: TRBJ1-5; CDR3nt: TGCGCCAGCAGCCAAGATGGCGGAATGGGCAATCAGCCCCAGCATTTT; CDR3aa: CASSQDGGMGNQPQHF
d_gene: -; abundance: many; v_gene: TRBV7-7; j_gene: TRBJ2-1; CDR3nt: TGTGCTAGCAGCTTAACAGGGCTAGCGAACAATGAGCAGTTCTTC; CDR3aa: CASSLTGLANNEQFF
d_gene: TRBD2; abundance: many; v_gene: TRBV5-4; j_gene: TRBJ2-5; CDR3nt: TGTGCCAGCAGCTTGCCCGGGGGGGAGACCCAGTACTTC; CDR3aa: CASSLPGGETQYF
d_gene: TRBD1; abundance: few; v_gene: TRBV12-3/TRBV12-4; j_gene: TRBJ1-1; CDR3nt: TGTGCCAGCAGGCCTAGACAGGGCCCGAACACTGAAGCTTTCTTT; CDR3aa: CASRPRQGPNTEAFF
d_gene: TRBD1; abundance: few; v_gene: TRBV5-4; j_gene: TRBJ1-4; CDR3nt: TGTGCCAGCAGCAGCTCCGGGACAGTTAATGAAAAACTGTTTTTT; CDR3aa: CASSSSGTVNEKLFF
d_gene: TRBD2; abundance: -; v_gene: TRBV3-1; j_gene: TRBJ2-1; CDR3nt: TGTGCCAGCAGCCGCCTGTGGGGGGGTGCTAGCGGGAGCTACAATGAGCAGTTCTTC; CDR3aa: CASSRLWGGASGSYNEQFF
d_gene: -; abundance: many; v_gene: TRBV5-6; j_gene: TRBJ1-5; CDR3nt: TGTGCCAGCAGCTTGGGGGACGGAAATCAGCCCCAGCATTTT; CDR3aa: CASSLGDGNQPQHF
d_gene: -; abundance: many; v_gene: TRBV2; j_gene: TRBJ2-1; CDR3nt: TGTGCCAGCAGTGAAAGGCAGAGCTCCTACAATGAGCAGTTCTTC; CDR3aa: CASSERQSSYNEQFF